This T cell receptor beta chain was observed in a study of cytomegalovirus exposure and HLA in healthy donors. Study-level information: Later, an analysis reported that the 100 to 150 validation repertoires had used the same platform as the roughly 660 first-cohort repertoires.

V gave up 5 bases and J gave up 4 bases, with 6 bases separating them. This CDR3 region has 11 residues. Germline-derived CDR1 and CDR2 are SGHAT and FQDESV (reference sequence). TCRdb keeps only in-frame clones here, not all; method: immunoSEQ multiplex PCR. Among about 240,000 clones listed, more than 75% were seen once. Sequencing used PBMCs. This rearrangement joins TRBV11-1 to TRBJ2-7; D gene ambiguous. The clonotype was recovered from a woman in her 30s in good health and CMV-seropositive. CDR3 residues: CASSGRYEQYF. As DNA, the CDR3 is TGTGCCAGCAGCGGGCGTTACGAGCAGTACTTC.